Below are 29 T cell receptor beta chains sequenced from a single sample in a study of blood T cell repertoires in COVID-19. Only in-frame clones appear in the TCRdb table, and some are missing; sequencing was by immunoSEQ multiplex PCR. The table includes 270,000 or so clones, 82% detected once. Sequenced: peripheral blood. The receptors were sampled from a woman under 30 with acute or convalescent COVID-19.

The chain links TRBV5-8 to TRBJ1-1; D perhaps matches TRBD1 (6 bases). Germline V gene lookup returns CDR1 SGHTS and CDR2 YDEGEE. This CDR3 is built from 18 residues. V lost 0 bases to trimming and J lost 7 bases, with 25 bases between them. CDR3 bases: TGTGCCAGCAGCTTGGGATTAGGGCAGGGGCCCGCTGGATATGAAGCTTTCTTT. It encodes CASSLGLGQGPAGYEAFF.

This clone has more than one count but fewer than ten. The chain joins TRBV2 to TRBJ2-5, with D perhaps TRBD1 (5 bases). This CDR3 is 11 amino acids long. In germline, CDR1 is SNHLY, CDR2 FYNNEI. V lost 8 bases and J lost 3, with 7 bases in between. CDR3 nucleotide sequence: TGTGCCAGCGTAGGGGAAGAGACCCAGTACTTC. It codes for CASVGEETQYF.

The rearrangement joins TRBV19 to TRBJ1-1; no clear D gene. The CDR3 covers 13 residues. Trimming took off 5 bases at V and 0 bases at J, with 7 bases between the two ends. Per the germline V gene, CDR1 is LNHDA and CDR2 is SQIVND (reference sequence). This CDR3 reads CASSPKLNTEAFF. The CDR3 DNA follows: TGTGCCAGTAGTCCAAAATTGAACACTGAAGCTTTCTTT.

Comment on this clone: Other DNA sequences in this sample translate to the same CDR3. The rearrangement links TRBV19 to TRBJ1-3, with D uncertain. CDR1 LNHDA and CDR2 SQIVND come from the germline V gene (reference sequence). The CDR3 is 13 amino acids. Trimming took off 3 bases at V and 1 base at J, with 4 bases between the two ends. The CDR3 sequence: CASSIVSGNTIYF. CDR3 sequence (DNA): TGTGCCAGTAGTATCGTATCTGGAAACACCATATATTTT. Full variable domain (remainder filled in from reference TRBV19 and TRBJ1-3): DGGITQSPKYLFRKEGQNVTLSCEQNLNHDAMYWYRQDPGQGLRLIYYSQIVNDFQKGDIAEGYSVSREKKESFPLTVTSAQKNPTAFYLCASSIVSGNTIYFGEGSWLTVV.

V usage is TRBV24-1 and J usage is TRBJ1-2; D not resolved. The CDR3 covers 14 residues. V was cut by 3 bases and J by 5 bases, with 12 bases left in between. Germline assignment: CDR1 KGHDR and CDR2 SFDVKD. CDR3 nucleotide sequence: TGTGCCACCAGTGATGCACAGAAAACTTATGGCTACACCTTC. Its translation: CATSDAQKTYGYTF.

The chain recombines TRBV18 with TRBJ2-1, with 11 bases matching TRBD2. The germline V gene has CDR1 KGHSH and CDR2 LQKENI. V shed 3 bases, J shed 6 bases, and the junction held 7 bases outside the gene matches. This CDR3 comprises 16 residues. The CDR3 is CASSPLLAGAGNEQFF. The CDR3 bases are TGTGCCAGCTCACCTTTACTAGCGGGAGCGGGCAATGAGCAGTTCTTC.

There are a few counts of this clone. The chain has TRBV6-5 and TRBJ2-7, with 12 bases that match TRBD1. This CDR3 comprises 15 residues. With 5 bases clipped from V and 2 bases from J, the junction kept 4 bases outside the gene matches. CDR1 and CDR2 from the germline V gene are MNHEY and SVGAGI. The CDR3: CASSLWDRGPYEQYF. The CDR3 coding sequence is TGTGCCAGCAGTCTCTGGGACAGGGGGCCCTACGAGCAGTACTTC.

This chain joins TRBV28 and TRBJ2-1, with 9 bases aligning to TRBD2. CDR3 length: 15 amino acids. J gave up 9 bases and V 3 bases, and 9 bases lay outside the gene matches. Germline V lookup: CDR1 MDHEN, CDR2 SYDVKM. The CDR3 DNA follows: TGTGCCAGCAGTTTGAGCGGGGGGACCCTAGGTGAGCAGTTCTTC. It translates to CASSLSGGTLGEQFF.

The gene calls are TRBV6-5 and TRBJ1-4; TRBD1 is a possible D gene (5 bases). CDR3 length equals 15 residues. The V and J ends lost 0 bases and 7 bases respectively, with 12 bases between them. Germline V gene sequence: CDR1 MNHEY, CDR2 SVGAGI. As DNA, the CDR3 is TGTGCCAGCAGTTACTCCGGGGGTATCGTTGAAAAACTGTTTTTT. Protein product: CASSYSGGIVEKLFF.

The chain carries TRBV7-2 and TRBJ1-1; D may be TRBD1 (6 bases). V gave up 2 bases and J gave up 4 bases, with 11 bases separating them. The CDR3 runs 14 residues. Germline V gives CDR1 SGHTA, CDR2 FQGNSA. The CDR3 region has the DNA TGTGCCAGCAGCTTATACAGGGAGGGCACTGAAGCTTTCTTT. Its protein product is CASSLYREGTEAFF. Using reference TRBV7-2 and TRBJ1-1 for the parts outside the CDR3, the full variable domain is GAGVSQSPSNKVTEKGKDVELRCDPISGHTALYWYRQSLGQGLEFLIYFQGNSAPDKSGLPSDRFSAERTGGSVSTLTIQRTQQEDSAVYLCASSLYREGTEAFFGQGTRLTVV.

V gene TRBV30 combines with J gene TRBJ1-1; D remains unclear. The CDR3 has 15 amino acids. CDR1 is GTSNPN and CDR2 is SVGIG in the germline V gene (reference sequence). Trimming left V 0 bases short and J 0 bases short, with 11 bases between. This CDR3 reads CAWSVRRQLNTEAFF. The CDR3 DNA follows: TGTGCCTGGAGTGTAAGGCGGCAGTTGAACACTGAAGCTTTCTTT.

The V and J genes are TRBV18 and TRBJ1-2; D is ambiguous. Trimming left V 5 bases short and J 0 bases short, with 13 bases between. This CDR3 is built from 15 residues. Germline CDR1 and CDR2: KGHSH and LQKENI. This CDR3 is CASSFIRGANYGYTF. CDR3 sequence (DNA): TGTGCCAGCTCATTCATACGGGGAGCTAACTATGGCTACACCTTC.

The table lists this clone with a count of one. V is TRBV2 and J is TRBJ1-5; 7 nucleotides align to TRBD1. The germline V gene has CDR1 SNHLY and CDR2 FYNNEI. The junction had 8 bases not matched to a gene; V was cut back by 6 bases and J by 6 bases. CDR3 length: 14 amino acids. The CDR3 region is CASSEDRIGQPQHF. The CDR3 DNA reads TGTGCCAGCAGCGAGGACAGGATTGGTCAGCCCCAGCATTTT.

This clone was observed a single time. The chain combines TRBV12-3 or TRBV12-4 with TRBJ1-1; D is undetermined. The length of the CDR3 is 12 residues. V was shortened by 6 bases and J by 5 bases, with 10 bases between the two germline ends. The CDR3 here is CASRRSETEAFF. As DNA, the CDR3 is TGTGCCAGCAGACGATCGGAGACTGAAGCTTTCTTT.

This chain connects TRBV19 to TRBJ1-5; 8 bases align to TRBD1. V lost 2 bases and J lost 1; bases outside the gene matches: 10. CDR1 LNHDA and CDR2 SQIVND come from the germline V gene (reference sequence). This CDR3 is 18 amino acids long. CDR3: CASSIKLRGLGSNQPQHF. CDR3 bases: TGTGCCAGTAGTATAAAGCTCAGGGGGCTCGGGAGCAATCAGCCCCAGCATTTT. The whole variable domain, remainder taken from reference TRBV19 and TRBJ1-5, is DGGITQSPKYLFRKEGQNVTLSCEQNLNHDAMYWYRQDPGQGLRLIYYSQIVNDFQKGDIAEGYSVSREKKESFPLTVTSAQKNPTAFYLCASSIKLRGLGSNQPQHFGDGTRLSIL.

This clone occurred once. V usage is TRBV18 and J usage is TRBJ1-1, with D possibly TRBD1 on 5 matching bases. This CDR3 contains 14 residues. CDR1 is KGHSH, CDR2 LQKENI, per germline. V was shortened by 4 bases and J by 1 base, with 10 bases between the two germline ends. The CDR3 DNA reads TGTGCCAGCTCACTCCGACAGCAGAACACTGAAGCTTTCTTT. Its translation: CASSLRQQNTEAFF.

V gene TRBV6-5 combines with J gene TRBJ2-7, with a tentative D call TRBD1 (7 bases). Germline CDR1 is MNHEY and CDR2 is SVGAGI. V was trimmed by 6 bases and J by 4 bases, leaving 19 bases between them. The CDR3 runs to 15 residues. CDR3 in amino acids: CASSPYPAGGYEQYF. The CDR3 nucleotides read TGTGCCAGCAGCCCATACCCGGCAGGGGGGTACGAGCAGTACTTC.

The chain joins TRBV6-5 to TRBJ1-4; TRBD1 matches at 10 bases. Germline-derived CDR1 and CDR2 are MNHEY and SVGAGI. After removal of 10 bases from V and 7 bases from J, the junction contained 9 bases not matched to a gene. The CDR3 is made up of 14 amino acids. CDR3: CAIRRGTGVEKLFF. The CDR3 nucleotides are TGTGCCATCAGGAGGGGGACAGGGGTTGAAAAACTGTTTTTT.

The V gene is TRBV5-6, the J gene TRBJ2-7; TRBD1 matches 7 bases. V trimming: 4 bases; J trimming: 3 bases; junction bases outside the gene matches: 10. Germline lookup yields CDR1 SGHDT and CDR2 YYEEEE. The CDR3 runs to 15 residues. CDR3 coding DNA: TGTGCCAGCAGCGAGGAGGTGGGACAGAACTACGAGCAGTACTTC. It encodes CASSEEVGQNYEQYF.

Here the CDR3 DNA reads TGTGCCAGCATTCAGGGGGCTCAGTCGTATGGCTACACCTTC. Amino acids: CASIQGAQSYGYTF. The rearrangement links TRBV19 to TRBJ1-2, with 8 bases identical to TRBD1. Per the germline V gene, CDR1 is LNHDA and CDR2 is SQIVND (reference sequence). After removal of 9 bases from V and 5 bases from J, the junction contained 11 bases not matched to a gene. The CDR3 contains 14 residues.

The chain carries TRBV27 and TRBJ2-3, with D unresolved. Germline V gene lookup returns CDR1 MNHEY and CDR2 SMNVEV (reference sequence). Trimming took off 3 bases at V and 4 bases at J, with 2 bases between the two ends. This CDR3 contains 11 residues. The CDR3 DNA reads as TGTGCCAGCAGTTTCTCAGATACGCAGTATTTT. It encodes CASSFSDTQYF.

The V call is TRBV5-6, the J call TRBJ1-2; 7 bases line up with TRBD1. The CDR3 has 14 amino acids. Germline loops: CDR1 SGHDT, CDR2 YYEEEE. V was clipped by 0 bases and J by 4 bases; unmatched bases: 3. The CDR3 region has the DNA TGTGCCAGCAGCTTGGGCAGGGGGGTCTATGGCTACACCTTC. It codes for CASSLGRGVYGYTF.

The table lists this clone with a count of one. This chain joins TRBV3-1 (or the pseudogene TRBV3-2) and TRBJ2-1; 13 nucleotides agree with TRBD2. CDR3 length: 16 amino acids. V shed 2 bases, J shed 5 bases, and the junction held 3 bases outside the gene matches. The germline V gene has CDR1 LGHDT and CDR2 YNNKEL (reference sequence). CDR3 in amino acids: CASSQTGTSGNNEQFF. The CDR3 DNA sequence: TGTGCCAGCAGCCAAACCGGGACTAGCGGGAACAATGAGCAGTTCTTC.

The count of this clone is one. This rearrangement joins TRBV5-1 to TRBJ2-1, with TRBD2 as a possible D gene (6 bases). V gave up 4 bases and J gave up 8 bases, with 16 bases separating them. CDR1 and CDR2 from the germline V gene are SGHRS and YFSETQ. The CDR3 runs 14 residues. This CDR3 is CASSPETPGDEQFF. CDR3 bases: TGCGCCAGCAGCCCGGAGACTCCGGGGGATGAGCAGTTCTTC.

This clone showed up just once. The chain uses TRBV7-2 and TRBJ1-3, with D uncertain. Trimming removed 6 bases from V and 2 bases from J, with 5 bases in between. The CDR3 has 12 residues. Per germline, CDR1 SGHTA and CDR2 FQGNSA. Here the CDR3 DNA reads TGTGCCAGCAGGGGAGCTGGAAACACCATATATTTT. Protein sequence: CASRGAGNTIYF.

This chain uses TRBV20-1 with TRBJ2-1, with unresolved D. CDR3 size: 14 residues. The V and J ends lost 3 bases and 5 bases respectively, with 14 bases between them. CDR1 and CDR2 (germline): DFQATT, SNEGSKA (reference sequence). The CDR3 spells CSASGGNDDNEQFF. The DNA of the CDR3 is TGCAGTGCTAGTGGCGGAAACGACGACAATGAGCAGTTCTTC.

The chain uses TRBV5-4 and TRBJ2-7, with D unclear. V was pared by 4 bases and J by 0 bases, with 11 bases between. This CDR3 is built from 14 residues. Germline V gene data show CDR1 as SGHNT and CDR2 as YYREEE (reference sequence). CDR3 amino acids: CASSGSQSSYEQYF. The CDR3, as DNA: TGTGCCAGCAGCGGTAGTCAAAGCTCCTACGAGCAGTACTTC.

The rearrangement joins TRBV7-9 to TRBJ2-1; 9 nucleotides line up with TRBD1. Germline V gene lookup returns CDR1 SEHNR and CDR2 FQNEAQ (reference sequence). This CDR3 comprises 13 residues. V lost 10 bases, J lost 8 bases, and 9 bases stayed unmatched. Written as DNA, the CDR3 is TGTGCCACTTCCGGGACAGGGTCCGATGAGCAGTTCTTC. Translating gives CATSGTGSDEQFF.

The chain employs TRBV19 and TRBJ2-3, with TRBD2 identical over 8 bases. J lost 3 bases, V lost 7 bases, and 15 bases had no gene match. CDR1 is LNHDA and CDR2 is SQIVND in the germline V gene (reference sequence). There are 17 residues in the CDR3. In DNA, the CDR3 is TGTGCCAGTAAAAAGGAGACAGCGGGAGCAGTAACAGATACGCAGTATTTT. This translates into CASKKETAGAVTDTQYF. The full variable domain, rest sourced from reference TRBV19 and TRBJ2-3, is DGGITQSPKYLFRKEGQNVTLSCEQNLNHDAMYWYRQDPGQGLRLIYYSQIVNDFQKGDIAEGYSVSREKKESFPLTVTSAQKNPTAFYLCASKKETAGAVTDTQYFGPGTRLTVL.